This T cell receptor (beta chain) was identified during a study of sequential checkpoint blockade in melanoma. For the study at large: First-line arms were nivolumab then ipilimumab, or the reverse, randomized 1:1. After both sequences, patients received maintenance nivolumab.

Described treatment: randomized to nivolumab then ipilimumab (arm A) or the reverse (arm B). DNA-damaging chemotherapy had not been given to any patient beforehand. Sorted cells were live CD3+CD8+, lacking CD19 and CD56, from PBMCs. Here immunoSEQ multiplex PCR was the method, and the copy in TCRdb shows in-frame clones only, minus some. The table includes under 50,000 clones, around nine tenths detected once. This CDR3 has 14 residues. CDR1 is SGHVS, CDR2 FNYEAQ, per germline. V was cut by 1 base and J by 10 bases, with 14 bases left in between. This sequence joins TRBV7-6 and TRBJ2-1, with D perhaps matching TRBD1 (5 bases). This clonotype originated in a human donor with melanoma. The sample consisted of CD8+ T cells sorted from blood (inferred from file names), taken from a patient given nivolumab and ipilimumab in sequence. In DNA, the CDR3 is TGTGCCAGCAGCTTAGTGGTCAGGGTGGACGAGCAGTTCTTC. Protein product: CASSLVVRVDEQFF.